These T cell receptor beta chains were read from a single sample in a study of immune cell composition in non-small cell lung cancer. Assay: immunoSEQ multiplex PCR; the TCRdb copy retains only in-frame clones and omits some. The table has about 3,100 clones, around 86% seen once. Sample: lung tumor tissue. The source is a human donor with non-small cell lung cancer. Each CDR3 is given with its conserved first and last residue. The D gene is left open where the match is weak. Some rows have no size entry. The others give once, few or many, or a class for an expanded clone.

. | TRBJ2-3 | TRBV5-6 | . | CASSLGGGPTDTQYF | TGTGCCAGCAGCTTGGGGGGGGGCCCCACAGATACGCAGTATTTT
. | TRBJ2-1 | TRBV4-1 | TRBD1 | CASKDLLLGQGLYNEQFF | TGCGCCAGCAAGGACCTACTCCTCGGACAGGGACTTTACAATGAGCAGTTCTTC
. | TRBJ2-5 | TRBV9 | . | CASSNLQGLETQYF | TGTGCCAGCAGCAATCTCCAGGGTTTAGAGACCCAGTACTTC
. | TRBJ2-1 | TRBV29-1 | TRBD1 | CSVDPGQGNEQFF | TGCAGCGTTGACCCGGGACAGGGCAATGAGCAGTTCTTC
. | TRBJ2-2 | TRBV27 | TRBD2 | CASSGLAGATGELFF | TGTGCCAGCAGTGGTCTAGCGGGAGCCACCGGGGAGCTGTTTTTT
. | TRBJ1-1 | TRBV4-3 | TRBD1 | CASSQESGGWNTEAFF | TGCGCCAGCAGCCAAGAGTCAGGGGGTTGGAACACTGAAGCTTTCTTT
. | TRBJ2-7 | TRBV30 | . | CAWKPFSSLGYEQYF | TGTGCCTGGAAACCGTTTAGCTCTCTCGGCTACGAGCAGTACTTC
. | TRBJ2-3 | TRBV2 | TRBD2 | CASSLLAGTADTQYF | TGTGCCAGCAGTCTACTAGCGGGAACGGCAGATACGCAGTATTTT
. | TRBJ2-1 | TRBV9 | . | CASSVGRGGEQFF | TGTGCCAGCAGCGTAGGCAGGGGTGGTGAGCAGTTCTTC
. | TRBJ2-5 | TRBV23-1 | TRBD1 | CASSHSDRVQETQYF | TGCGCCAGCAGTCATTCGGACAGGGTCCAAGAGACCCAGTACTTC
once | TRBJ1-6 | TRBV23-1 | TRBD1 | CASGSRAGTGFSPLHF | TGCGCCAGCGGATCGCGGGCCGGGACAGGGTTCTCACCCCTCCACTTT
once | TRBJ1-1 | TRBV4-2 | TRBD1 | CASSPTLRQGDAEAFF | TGTGCCAGCAGCCCCACCCTTCGACAGGGGGACGCTGAAGCTTTCTTT
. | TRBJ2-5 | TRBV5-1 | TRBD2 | CASSWTSGGAGETQYF | TGCGCCAGCAGCTGGACTAGCGGGGGGGCAGGGGAGACCCAGTACTTC
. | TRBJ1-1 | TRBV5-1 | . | CASRYDSMNTEAFF | TGCGCCAGCAGATATGACAGCATGAACACTGAAGCTTTCTTT
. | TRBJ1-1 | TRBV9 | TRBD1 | CASSPRDRGSQGDTEAFF | TGTGCCAGCAGCCCCCGGGACAGGGGCTCGCAGGGGGACACTGAAGCTTTCTTT
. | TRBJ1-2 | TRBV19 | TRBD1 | CASSIEPTGDGYTF | TGTGCCAGTAGTATAGAACCGACAGGGGATGGCTACACCTTC
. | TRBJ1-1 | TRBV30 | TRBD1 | CAADGTENTEAFF | TGTGCCGCCGATGGGACAGAGAACACTGAAGCTTTCTTT
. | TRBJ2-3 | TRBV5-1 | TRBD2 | CASASGSTDTQYF | TGCGCCAGTGCTAGCGGGAGCACAGATACGCAGTATTTT
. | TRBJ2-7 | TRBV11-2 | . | CASSVQTYEQYF | TGTGCCAGCAGCGTACAGACGTACGAGCAGTACTTC
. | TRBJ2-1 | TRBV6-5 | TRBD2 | CASSYSGLAGAGEQFF | TGTGCCAGCAGTTACTCGGGACTAGCGGGGGCGGGTGAGCAGTTCTTC
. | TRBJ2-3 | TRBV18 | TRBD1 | CASSGRDRNTDTQYF | TGTGCCAGCTCAGGAAGGGACAGAAACACAGATACGCAGTATTTT
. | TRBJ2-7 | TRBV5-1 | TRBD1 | CASSLEGTGFYEQYF | TGCGCCAGCAGCTTGGAGGGGACAGGGTTCTACGAGCAGTACTTC
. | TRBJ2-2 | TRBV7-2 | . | CASSPPGSGELFF | TGTGCCAGCAGCCCCCCAGGAAGCGGGGAGCTGTTTTTT
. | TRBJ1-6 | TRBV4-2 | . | CASSQEDRSDSPLHF | TGTGCCAGCAGCCAAGAGGACAGATCGGATTCACCCCTCCACTTT
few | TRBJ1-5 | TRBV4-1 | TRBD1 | CASSQVGTGGGSNQPQHF | TGCGCCAGCAGCCAAGTAGGGACAGGGGGCGGGAGCAATCAGCCCCAGCATTTT
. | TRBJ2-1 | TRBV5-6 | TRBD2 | CASSPWGTSDNEQFF | TGTGCCAGCAGCCCCTGGGGGACTAGCGACAATGAGCAGTTCTTC
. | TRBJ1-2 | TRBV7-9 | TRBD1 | CASSDRGRMIYGYTF | TGTGCCAGCAGCGACAGGGGGCGAATGATCTATGGCTACACCTTC
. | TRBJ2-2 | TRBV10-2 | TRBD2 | CASRGGLAGSGELFF | TGCGCCAGCAGGGGGGGACTAGCGGGGTCCGGGGAGCTGTTTTTT
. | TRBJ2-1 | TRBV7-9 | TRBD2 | CASGPTAGLADHNEQFF | TGTGCCAGCGGCCCCACCGCGGGACTAGCAGATCACAATGAGCAGTTCTTC
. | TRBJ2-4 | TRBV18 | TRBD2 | CASFQSGSTKNIQYF | TGTGCCAGCTTCCAAAGCGGGAGCACCAAAAACATTCAGTACTTC
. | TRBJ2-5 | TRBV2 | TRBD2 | CASVIGGAQETQYF | TGTGCCAGCGTTATCGGGGGGGCTCAAGAGACCCAGTACTTC
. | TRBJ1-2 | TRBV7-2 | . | CASSLVVTGAYYGYTF | TGTGCCAGCAGCTTAGTCGTGACAGGAGCTTACTATGGCTACACCTTC
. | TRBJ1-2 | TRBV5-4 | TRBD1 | CASSSGQGGFGYTF | TGTGCCAGCAGCTCCGGACAGGGAGGTTTTGGCTACACCTTC
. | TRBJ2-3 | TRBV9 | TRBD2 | CASSVEGGSRDTQYF | TGTGCCAGCAGCGTAGAGGGCGGGAGTCGAGATACGCAGTATTTT
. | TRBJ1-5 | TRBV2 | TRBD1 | CASSKIGQGNQPQHF | TGTGCCAGCAGTAAAATCGGACAGGGCAATCAGCCCCAGCATTTT
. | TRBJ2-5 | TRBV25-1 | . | CASSEFNRPQETQYF | TGTGCCAGCAGTGAATTTAACAGGCCTCAAGAGACCCAGTACTTC
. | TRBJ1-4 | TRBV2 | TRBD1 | CASTPGQGYEKLFF | TGTGCCAGCACCCCGGGACAGGGTTACGAAAAACTGTTTTTT
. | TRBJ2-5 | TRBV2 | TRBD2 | CASSERGTSAAFGGTQYF | TGTGCCAGCAGTGAAAGGGGGACTAGCGCCGCTTTCGGGGGGACCCAGTACTTC
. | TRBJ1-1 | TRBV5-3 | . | CARSLQVVFF | TGTGCCAGAAGCTTACAAGTTGTTTTCTTT
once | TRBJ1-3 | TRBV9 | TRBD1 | CASSFTGDPRNTIYF | TGTGCCAGCAGCTTCACAGGGGACCCAAGAAACACCATATATTTT
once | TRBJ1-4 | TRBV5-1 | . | CASSWGLGGLGEKLFF | TGCGCCAGCAGCTGGGGCTTGGGGGGGCTGGGTGAAAAACTGTTTTTT
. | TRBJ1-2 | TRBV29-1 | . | CSVVASPNYGYTF | TGCAGCGTTGTTGCCAGTCCTAACTATGGCTACACCTTC
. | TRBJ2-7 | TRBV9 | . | CASSPQSTGRIREQYF | TGTGCCAGCAGCCCCCAATCGACAGGGAGGATTCGGGAGCAGTACTTC
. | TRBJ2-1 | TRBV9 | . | CASSVGSDNEQFF | TGTGCCAGCAGCGTAGGGTCGGACAATGAGCAGTTCTTC
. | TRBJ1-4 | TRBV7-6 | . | CASSLGGEVGLFF | TGTGCCAGCAGCTTAGGAGGCGAGGTCGGACTGTTTTTT